Each of the 20 T cell receptor beta chains below was sequenced from the same sample in a study of cytomegalovirus exposure and HLA in healthy donors. Use of 60 Vbeta and 13 Jbeta primers characterized the PCR. Only in-frame clones appear in the TCRdb table, and some are missing; sequencing was by immunoSEQ multiplex PCR. The sample lists 150,000 to 250,000 clones, 65% to 85% occurring once. Sequencing used PBMCs. The receptor source for this set is a boy aged 2 to 9 in good health and CMV-seronegative.

The chain links TRBV5-1 to TRBJ1-1; 8 bases line up with TRBD1. In germline, CDR1 is SGHRS, CDR2 YFSETQ. The CDR3 is 13 amino acids. Trimming cost V 2 bases and J 10 bases; bases outside gene matches: 7. CDR3 loop: CASSLPGQVGAFF. The CDR3 DNA sequence: TGCGCCAGCAGCTTACCGGGACAGGTTGGAGCTTTCTTT.

V gene TRBV15 combines with J gene TRBJ1-2; D call uncertain. Germline CDR1 is LNHNV and CDR2 is YYDKDF (reference sequence). The CDR3 runs to 13 residues. V was pared by 0 bases and J by 8 bases, with 10 bases between. The CDR3 nucleotides are TGTGCCACCAGCAGAGATCGGGCGGGGGGCTACACCTTC. Its translation is CATSRDRAGGYTF.

The chain carries TRBV5-4 and TRBJ2-3; 13 bases line up with TRBD2. The CDR3 sequence is 18 residues long. Unmatched junction bases numbered 5, after V lost 0 bases and J lost 1 base. Per the germline V gene, CDR1 is SGHNT and CDR2 is YYREEE (reference sequence). The CDR3 bases are TGTGCCAGCAGCTTGGCCAGGACTAGCGGGGGCCGCACAGATACGCAGTATTTT. Its translation is CASSLARTSGGRTDTQYF.

The chain employs TRBV7-9 and TRBJ1-1; the D gene is possibly TRBD1 (6 bases). V was pared by 5 bases and J by 1 base, with 17 bases between. Germline CDR1 SEHNR, CDR2 FQNEAQ (reference sequence). CDR3 length: 16 residues. CDR3 protein: CASSLKGQLGNTEAFF. The DNA of the CDR3 is TGTGCCAGCAGCCTCAAAGGACAGCTAGGGAACACTGAAGCTTTCTTT.

CDR3 in amino acids: CASSGLRGAGELFF. CDR3 DNA sequence: TGCGCCAGCAGCGGGCTCAGGGGGGCCGGGGAGCTGTTTTTT. V gene TRBV5-1 combines with J gene TRBJ2-2; weak D call: TRBD1 (7 bases). V was shortened by 4 bases and J by 6 bases, with 13 bases between the two germline ends. CDR3 length: 14 residues. CDR1 is SGHRS, CDR2 YFSETQ, per germline. Based on the CDR3 plus reference TRBV5-1 and TRBJ2-2, the full variable domain is KAGVTQTPRYLIKTRGQQVTLSCSPISGHRSVSWYQQTPGQGLQFLFEYFSETQRNKGNFPGRFSGRQFSNSRSEMNVSTLELGDSALYLCASSGLRGAGELFFGEGSRLTVL.

Turning to this clone: A junction boundary mismatches the germline segment, possibly from a read error. This sequence joins TRBV7-7 and TRBJ2-1, with TRBD1 identical over 7 bases. This CDR3 has 13 amino acids. Germline assignment: CDR1 SSHAT and CDR2 FNYEAQ (reference sequence). CDR3 DNA: TGTGCTAGCAGCTTCCTGCAGGGGGATGAGCAGTTCTTC. Its protein product is CASSFLQGDEQFF.

The V and J genes are TRBV19 and TRBJ2-7; TRBD1 matches 7 bases. Per the germline V gene, CDR1 is LNHDA and CDR2 is SQIVND (reference sequence). The CDR3 is made up of 14 amino acids. V shed 5 bases and J 0 bases; nucleotides not matched to a gene: 4. CDR3 sequence (DNA): TGTGCCAGTAGTCCAGGACAGGCCTCCTACGAGCAGTACTTC. This sequence encodes CASSPGQASYEQYF.

The gene calls are TRBV7-2 and TRBJ1-1, with 7 bases fitting TRBD1. Germline-derived CDR1 and CDR2 are SGHTA and FQGNSA. V shed 2 bases and J 8 bases; nucleotides not matched to a gene: 17. The CDR3 totals 17 residues. The CDR3 loop reads CASSLRQGGAIVAEAFF. The CDR3 DNA reads TGTGCCAGCAGCTTAAGGCAGGGGGGCGCCATAGTAGCCGAAGCTTTCTTT.

The chain combines TRBV29-1 with TRBJ2-5; 8 bases map to TRBD1. The CDR3 is 14 amino acids. Germline CDR1 is SQVTM and CDR2 is ANQGSEA. V shed 6 bases, J shed 1 base, and the junction held 7 bases outside the gene matches. CDR3 in DNA: TGCAGCGTCGCCCCAACAGGGGGCCAAGAGACCCAGTACTTC. As protein: CSVAPTGGQETQYF.

The chain couples TRBV7-9 to TRBJ1-2; no firm D call. V shed 1 base and J shed 8 bases, with 8 bases lying between them. This CDR3 contains 12 residues. CDR1 and CDR2 (germline): SEHNR, FQNEAQ (reference sequence). The CDR3 coding sequence is TGTGCCAGCAGCTTAGATACGGTCGGCTACACCTTC. This codes for CASSLDTVGYTF.

The chain is built from TRBV9 and TRBJ1-1; possible D gene TRBD1, 6 bases. The CDR3 is 14 amino acids. Germline CDR1 SGDLS, CDR2 YYNGEE. Trimming pared 0 bases from V and 4 bases from J, leaving 10 bases between. The chain's CDR3 is CASSVDQGRTEAFF. CDR3 DNA: TGTGCCAGCAGCGTAGATCAGGGGCGCACTGAAGCTTTCTTT.

This clone showed up just once. The chain recombines TRBV12-5 with TRBJ2-2; 7 bases line up with TRBD1. J lost 6 bases, V lost 5 bases, and 0 bases had no gene match. CDR1 and CDR2 from the germline V gene are LGHNT and FRNRAP. The CDR3 consists of 12 residues. The CDR3 DNA reads as TGTGCTAGTGGTCAGGGGGCCGGGGAGCTGTTTTTT. It codes for CASGQGAGELFF.

J is TRBJ2-7 and V is TRBV25-1; D perhaps matches TRBD1 (6 bases). This CDR3 is 13 amino acids long. The germline V gene has CDR1 MGHDK and CDR2 SYGVNS. The germline V and J ends were trimmed by 3 bases and 3 bases, with 9 bases remaining between them. As DNA, the CDR3 is TGTGCCAGCAGTGAGCAGGGGTACTACGAGCAGTACTTC. Encoded protein: CASSEQGYYEQYF.

The V gene is TRBV4-1, the J gene TRBJ1-2; a weak D match, TRBD1 (6 bases). V was trimmed by 4 bases and J by 7 bases, leaving 7 bases between them. The V gene's germline CDR1 is MGHRA and CDR2 YSYEKL. There are 11 residues in the CDR3. In DNA form, the CDR3 reads TGCGCCAGCAGCCTAGGGGGTGGCTACACCTTC. Protein: CASSLGGGYTF.

The chain recombines TRBV18 with TRBJ2-1, with 9 bases identical to TRBD1. The CDR3 extends over 15 amino acids. The germline V gene encodes CDR1 KGHSH and CDR2 LQKENI. The V gene end was trimmed by 6 bases and the J gene end by 6 bases; junction bases not matched to a gene: 9. The CDR3 reads CASSFADRGGNEQFF. The CDR3, as DNA: TGTGCCAGCTCCTTTGCGGACAGGGGAGGCAATGAGCAGTTCTTC. Together with reference TRBV18 and TRBJ2-1, the CDR3 gives the full variable domain: NAGVMQNPRHLVRRRGQEARLRCSPMKGHSHVYWYRQLPEEGLKFMVYLQKENIIDESGMPKERFSAEFPKEGPSILRIQQVVRGDSAAYFCASSFADRGGNEQFFGPGTRLTVL.

The V gene is TRBV4-2, the J gene TRBJ1-3; D remains unclear. CDR1 is LGHNA, CDR2 YNFKEQ, per germline. This CDR3 comprises 18 residues. V shed 0 bases and J shed 0 bases, with 15 bases lying between them. The CDR3 DNA follows: TGTGCCAGCAGCCAAGAGGGAGGCGGGTTCCCCTCTGGAAACACCATATATTTT. Translating gives CASSQEGGGFPSGNTIYF.

The V and J genes are TRBV19 and TRBJ2-5; no firm D call. Germline assignment: CDR1 LNHDA and CDR2 SQIVND (reference sequence). The CDR3 runs 15 residues. V was cut by 5 bases and J by 4 bases, with 17 bases left in between. DNA of the CDR3: TGTGCCAGTAGTCTCCTTACAAGGCCGGGAGAGACCCAGTACTTC. Translating it yields CASSLLTRPGETQYF.

The chain joins TRBV4-3 to TRBJ2-3, with D perhaps matching TRBD2 (6 bases). Germline assignment: CDR1 LGHNA and CDR2 YSLEER. The CDR3 loop spans 14 amino acids. V lost 4 bases and J lost 2, with 10 bases in between. The CDR3 DNA reads as TGCGCCAGCAGCCCCGGGACTCACACAGATACGCAGTATTTT. Translation: CASSPGTHTDTQYF.

V and J are TRBV19 and TRBJ2-2; unclear D gene. From germline, CDR1 is LNHDA and CDR2 SQIVND (reference sequence). The V and J ends lost 3 bases and 7 bases respectively, with 9 bases between them. The CDR3 loop spans 13 amino acids. The CDR3 DNA follows: TGTGCCAGTAGTATGGCTGCGGTCGGGGAGCTGTTTTTT. Encoded protein: CASSMAAVGELFF.

The chain is built from TRBV14 and TRBJ1-2; 11 bases map to TRBD1. The CDR3 runs to 14 residues. Germline CDR1 and CDR2: SGHDN and FVKESK. After removal of 6 bases from V and 4 bases from J, the junction contained 4 bases not matched to a gene. CDR3 DNA sequence: TGTGCCAGCAGACGGACAGGGGGCCTCTATGGCTACACCTTC. This gives the protein CASRRTGGLYGYTF. Filled out from reference TRBV14 and TRBJ1-2, the complete variable domain reads EAGVTQFPSHSVIEKGQTVTLRCDPISGHDNLYWYRRVMGKEIKFLLHFVKESKQDESGMPNNRFLAERTGGTYSTLKVQPAELEDSGVYFCASRRTGGLYGYTFGSGTRLTVV.